This is a list of T cell receptor beta chains from one sample in a study of cytomegalovirus exposure and HLA in healthy donors. Sequenced by immunoSEQ multiplex PCR; TCRdb stores in-frame clones only, minus some. Counted here are about 120,000 clones, roughly 80% occurring once; the ten biggest clones make up more than 8%. Input material: PBMCs. The source of these receptors is a female donor in good health and CMV-seropositive. The CDR3 runs from the conserved cysteine through the conserved F or W. The D gene is left open where the match is weak. Where a row states a size, it is once, few, many or the class of an expanded clone; other rows omit it.

CDR3nt,CDR3aa,d_gene,abundance,v_gene,j_gene
TGTGCCAGCAGTCAACAGGGGGCCGGCACAGATACGCAGTATTTT,CASSQQGAGTDTQYF,TRBD1,-,TRBV6-5,TRBJ2-3
TGTGCCAGCAGCACCGGGACACACTACACTGAAGCTTTCTTT,CASSTGTHYTEAFF,-,-,TRBV7-9,TRBJ1-1
TGTGCCAGCAGCCCGAGCGGGGGGCTAAACAATGAGCAGTTCTTC,CASSPSGGLNNEQFF,TRBD2,-,TRBV5-4,TRBJ2-1
TGTGCCAGCAGCGACCGGGACAGGAGACACGAGCAGTACTTC,CASSDRDRRHEQYF,TRBD1,-,TRBV11-3,TRBJ2-7
TGTGCCGGACGAACAGGGATTCATTCACCCCTCCACTTT,CAGRTGIHSPLHF,-,-,TRBV30,TRBJ1-6
TGTGCCAGCAGCCAAGTTGGGGCGGCAAGCTCCTACGAGCAGTACTTC,CASSQVGAASSYEQYF,-,-,TRBV4-2,TRBJ2-7
TGTGCCAGCAGCTTATCGGCAGGGCCTCAAGAGACCCAGTACTTC,CASSLSAGPQETQYF,-,once,TRBV7-2,TRBJ2-5
TGTGCCAGCAGTAAGGGACAGCACTCTAATGAAAAACTGTTTTTT,CASSKGQHSNEKLFF,TRBD1,few,TRBV6-1,TRBJ1-4
TGCGCCAGCAGTGTGGGAGCGGAAGAGACCCAGTACTTC,CASSVGAEETQYF,-,few,TRBV10-1,TRBJ2-5
TGTGCCAGCTCACGACTGACAGGGGGCCGGGATGAGCAGTTCTTC,CASSRLTGGRDEQFF,TRBD1,-,TRBV18,TRBJ2-1
TGTGCCTGGAGTTCGGGACAGGGTCTATTCGAGCAGTACTTC,CAWSSGQGLFEQYF,TRBD1,-,TRBV30,TRBJ2-7
TGTGCCAGCAGTTCGGGACAGGAGTTCTATGGCTACACCTTC,CASSSGQEFYGYTF,TRBD1,-,TRBV28,TRBJ1-2
TGTGCCAGTCAGTCGGGGAACACTGAAGCTTTCTTT,CASQSGNTEAFF,-,-,TRBV6-5,TRBJ1-1
TGTGCCAGCAGACCCCGAGTGAACACTGAAGCTTTCTTT,CASRPRVNTEAFF,-,once,TRBV6-1,TRBJ1-1
TGTGCCAGCAGCTTACGTCGGTTGGGGAGCTATGGCTACACCTTC,CASSLRRLGSYGYTF,-,-,TRBV7-2,TRBJ1-2
TGTGCCAGCACTGGACTAGCGGGGTATGTTGAGCAGTTCTTC,CASTGLAGYVEQFF,TRBD2,-,TRBV2,TRBJ2-1
TGTGCCGTCAGAGACTCCTACAAGTATGGCTACACCTTC,CAVRDSYKYGYTF,-,-,TRBV27,TRBJ1-2
TGTGCCAGCAGCTACCACAGGGGGGTCGGTCGGTACTTC,CASSYHRGVGRYF,TRBD1,few,TRBV5-8,TRBJ2-7
TGTGCCTGGGGCCGACCGGCGACACCTACCGGGGAGCTGTTTTTT,CAWGRPATPTGELFF,-,-,TRBV30,TRBJ2-2
TGTGCCAGCAGCTCATACCGCCCTAATACAGGGACCACTAATGAAAAACTGTTTTTT,CASSSYRPNTGTTNEKLFF,-,-,TRBV7-3,TRBJ1-4
TGTGCCAGCAGTGAGAGGGCCAGGGGTGAGCAGTACTTC,CASSERARGEQYF,-,-,TRBV2,TRBJ2-7
TGTGCCAGCAGTGTAGGGGGCGCAAGGACAGATACGCAGTATTTT,CASSVGGARTDTQYF,TRBD1,-,TRBV6-4,TRBJ2-3
TGTGCCAGCAGGGACCGGGACAGGGACTATCGGAGGTATGGCTACACCTTC,CASRDRDRDYRRYGYTF,TRBD1,-,TRBV28,TRBJ1-2
TGTGCCAGCAGACGACGCCACGGCGGGGGCTGGGAGCTGTTTTTT,CASRRRHGGGWELFF,-,-,TRBV6-5,TRBJ2-2
TGTGCCAGCAGCCTACAGGGAGCAAACTATGGCTACACCTTC,CASSLQGANYGYTF,-,-,TRBV2,TRBJ1-2
TGTGCCAGCAGTTACAAATATAAATCCCTCTATGGCTACACCTTC,CASSYKYKSLYGYTF,-,once,TRBV6-5,TRBJ1-2
TGTGCCAGCAGTTTCTCTACAGTATCTTCTAGCACAGATACGCAGTATTTT,CASSFSTVSSSTDTQYF,-,-,TRBV27,TRBJ2-3
TGCGCCAGCAGCTTTGATGGGCAGAGAATGCAACCCCTCCACTTT,CASSFDGQRMQPLHF,-,-,TRBV5-1,TRBJ1-6
TGTGCCACTAAGAGCGGGGGGGCCCTATTCGAAGAGACCCAGTACTTC,CATKSGGALFEETQYF,TRBD2,-,TRBV6-7,TRBJ2-5
TGTGCCAGCAGTTACCAGGCACAGGCGTTAGGATACGAGCAGTACTTC,CASSYQAQALGYEQYF,-,once,TRBV6-6,TRBJ2-7
TGCAGCGTTGGCCGGCCGGGACAGGGATATGGCTACACCTTC,CSVGRPGQGYGYTF,TRBD1,-,TRBV29-1,TRBJ1-2